This TCR beta chain was recorded in a study of prognosis after radiotherapy for stage I lung cancer. Study-wide context: Each non-small cell lung cancer patient was deemed medically inoperable. Histologically, the tumors comprised squamous cell carcinoma in more than 5 patients and adenocarcinoma in approximately 12. Study results and limitations: The authors did not determine whether the expanded TCR clones were tumor-specific.

By two-round multiplex PCR, the TCR beta CDR3 was amplified from genomic DNA. Primers (each specific to one TRBV or TRBJ gene) were used in first-round PCR. Using its own MiXCR run on the multiplex PCR reads, TCRdb lists one record per CDR3 protein. The table shows over 8,500 distinct CDR3 sequences, with 62% occurring only once. This clonotype is classed as medium-sized. What it recognizes is unknown. In germline, CDR1 is MGHDK, CDR2 SYGVNS. This CDR3 has 15 residues. The V end lost 7 bases, the J end lost 2 bases, and 14 bases lay between the germline ends. The sequence came from a donor aged 50 or older with non-small cell lung cancer. The sample here was PBMCs, taken before or after stereotactic body radiation therapy (not recorded which). This chain joins TRBV25-1 and TRBJ2-2, with D perhaps matching TRBD2 (5 bases). The DNA of the CDR3 is TGTGCCAGCAATCTCCGGACTTCCAACACCGGGGAGCTGTTTTTT. Residues: CASNLRTSNTGELFF. The complete variable domain, with remaining parts taken from reference TRBV25-1 and TRBJ2-2, reads EADIYQTPRYLVIGTGKKITLECSQTMGHDKMYWYQQDPGMELHLIHYSYGVNSTEKGDLSSESTVSRIRTEHFPLTLESARPSHTSQYLCASNLRTSNTGELFFGEGSRLTVL.